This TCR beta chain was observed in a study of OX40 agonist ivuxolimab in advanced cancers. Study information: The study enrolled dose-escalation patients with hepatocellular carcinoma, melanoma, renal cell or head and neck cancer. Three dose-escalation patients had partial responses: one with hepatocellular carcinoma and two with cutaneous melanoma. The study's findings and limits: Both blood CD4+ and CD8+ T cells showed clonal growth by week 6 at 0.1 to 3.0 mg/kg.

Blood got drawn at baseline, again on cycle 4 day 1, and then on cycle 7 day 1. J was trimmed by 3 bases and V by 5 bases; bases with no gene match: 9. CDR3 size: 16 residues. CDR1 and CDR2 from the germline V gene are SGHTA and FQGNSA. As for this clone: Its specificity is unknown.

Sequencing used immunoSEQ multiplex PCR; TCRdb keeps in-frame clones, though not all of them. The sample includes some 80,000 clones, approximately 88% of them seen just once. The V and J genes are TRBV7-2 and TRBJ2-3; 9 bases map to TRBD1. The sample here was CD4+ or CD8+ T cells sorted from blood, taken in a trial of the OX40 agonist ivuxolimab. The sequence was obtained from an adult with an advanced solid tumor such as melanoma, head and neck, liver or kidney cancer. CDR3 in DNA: TGTGCCAGCAGCAAGCAACCCGGGACAGGGACAGATACGCAGTATTTT. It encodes CASSKQPGTGTDTQYF. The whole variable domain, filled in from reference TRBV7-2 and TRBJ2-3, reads GAGVSQSPSNKVTEKGKDVELRCDPISGHTALYWYRQSLGQGLEFLIYFQGNSAPDKSGLPSDRFSAERTGGSVSTLTIQRTQQEDSAVYLCASSKQPGTGTDTQYFGPGTRLTVL.